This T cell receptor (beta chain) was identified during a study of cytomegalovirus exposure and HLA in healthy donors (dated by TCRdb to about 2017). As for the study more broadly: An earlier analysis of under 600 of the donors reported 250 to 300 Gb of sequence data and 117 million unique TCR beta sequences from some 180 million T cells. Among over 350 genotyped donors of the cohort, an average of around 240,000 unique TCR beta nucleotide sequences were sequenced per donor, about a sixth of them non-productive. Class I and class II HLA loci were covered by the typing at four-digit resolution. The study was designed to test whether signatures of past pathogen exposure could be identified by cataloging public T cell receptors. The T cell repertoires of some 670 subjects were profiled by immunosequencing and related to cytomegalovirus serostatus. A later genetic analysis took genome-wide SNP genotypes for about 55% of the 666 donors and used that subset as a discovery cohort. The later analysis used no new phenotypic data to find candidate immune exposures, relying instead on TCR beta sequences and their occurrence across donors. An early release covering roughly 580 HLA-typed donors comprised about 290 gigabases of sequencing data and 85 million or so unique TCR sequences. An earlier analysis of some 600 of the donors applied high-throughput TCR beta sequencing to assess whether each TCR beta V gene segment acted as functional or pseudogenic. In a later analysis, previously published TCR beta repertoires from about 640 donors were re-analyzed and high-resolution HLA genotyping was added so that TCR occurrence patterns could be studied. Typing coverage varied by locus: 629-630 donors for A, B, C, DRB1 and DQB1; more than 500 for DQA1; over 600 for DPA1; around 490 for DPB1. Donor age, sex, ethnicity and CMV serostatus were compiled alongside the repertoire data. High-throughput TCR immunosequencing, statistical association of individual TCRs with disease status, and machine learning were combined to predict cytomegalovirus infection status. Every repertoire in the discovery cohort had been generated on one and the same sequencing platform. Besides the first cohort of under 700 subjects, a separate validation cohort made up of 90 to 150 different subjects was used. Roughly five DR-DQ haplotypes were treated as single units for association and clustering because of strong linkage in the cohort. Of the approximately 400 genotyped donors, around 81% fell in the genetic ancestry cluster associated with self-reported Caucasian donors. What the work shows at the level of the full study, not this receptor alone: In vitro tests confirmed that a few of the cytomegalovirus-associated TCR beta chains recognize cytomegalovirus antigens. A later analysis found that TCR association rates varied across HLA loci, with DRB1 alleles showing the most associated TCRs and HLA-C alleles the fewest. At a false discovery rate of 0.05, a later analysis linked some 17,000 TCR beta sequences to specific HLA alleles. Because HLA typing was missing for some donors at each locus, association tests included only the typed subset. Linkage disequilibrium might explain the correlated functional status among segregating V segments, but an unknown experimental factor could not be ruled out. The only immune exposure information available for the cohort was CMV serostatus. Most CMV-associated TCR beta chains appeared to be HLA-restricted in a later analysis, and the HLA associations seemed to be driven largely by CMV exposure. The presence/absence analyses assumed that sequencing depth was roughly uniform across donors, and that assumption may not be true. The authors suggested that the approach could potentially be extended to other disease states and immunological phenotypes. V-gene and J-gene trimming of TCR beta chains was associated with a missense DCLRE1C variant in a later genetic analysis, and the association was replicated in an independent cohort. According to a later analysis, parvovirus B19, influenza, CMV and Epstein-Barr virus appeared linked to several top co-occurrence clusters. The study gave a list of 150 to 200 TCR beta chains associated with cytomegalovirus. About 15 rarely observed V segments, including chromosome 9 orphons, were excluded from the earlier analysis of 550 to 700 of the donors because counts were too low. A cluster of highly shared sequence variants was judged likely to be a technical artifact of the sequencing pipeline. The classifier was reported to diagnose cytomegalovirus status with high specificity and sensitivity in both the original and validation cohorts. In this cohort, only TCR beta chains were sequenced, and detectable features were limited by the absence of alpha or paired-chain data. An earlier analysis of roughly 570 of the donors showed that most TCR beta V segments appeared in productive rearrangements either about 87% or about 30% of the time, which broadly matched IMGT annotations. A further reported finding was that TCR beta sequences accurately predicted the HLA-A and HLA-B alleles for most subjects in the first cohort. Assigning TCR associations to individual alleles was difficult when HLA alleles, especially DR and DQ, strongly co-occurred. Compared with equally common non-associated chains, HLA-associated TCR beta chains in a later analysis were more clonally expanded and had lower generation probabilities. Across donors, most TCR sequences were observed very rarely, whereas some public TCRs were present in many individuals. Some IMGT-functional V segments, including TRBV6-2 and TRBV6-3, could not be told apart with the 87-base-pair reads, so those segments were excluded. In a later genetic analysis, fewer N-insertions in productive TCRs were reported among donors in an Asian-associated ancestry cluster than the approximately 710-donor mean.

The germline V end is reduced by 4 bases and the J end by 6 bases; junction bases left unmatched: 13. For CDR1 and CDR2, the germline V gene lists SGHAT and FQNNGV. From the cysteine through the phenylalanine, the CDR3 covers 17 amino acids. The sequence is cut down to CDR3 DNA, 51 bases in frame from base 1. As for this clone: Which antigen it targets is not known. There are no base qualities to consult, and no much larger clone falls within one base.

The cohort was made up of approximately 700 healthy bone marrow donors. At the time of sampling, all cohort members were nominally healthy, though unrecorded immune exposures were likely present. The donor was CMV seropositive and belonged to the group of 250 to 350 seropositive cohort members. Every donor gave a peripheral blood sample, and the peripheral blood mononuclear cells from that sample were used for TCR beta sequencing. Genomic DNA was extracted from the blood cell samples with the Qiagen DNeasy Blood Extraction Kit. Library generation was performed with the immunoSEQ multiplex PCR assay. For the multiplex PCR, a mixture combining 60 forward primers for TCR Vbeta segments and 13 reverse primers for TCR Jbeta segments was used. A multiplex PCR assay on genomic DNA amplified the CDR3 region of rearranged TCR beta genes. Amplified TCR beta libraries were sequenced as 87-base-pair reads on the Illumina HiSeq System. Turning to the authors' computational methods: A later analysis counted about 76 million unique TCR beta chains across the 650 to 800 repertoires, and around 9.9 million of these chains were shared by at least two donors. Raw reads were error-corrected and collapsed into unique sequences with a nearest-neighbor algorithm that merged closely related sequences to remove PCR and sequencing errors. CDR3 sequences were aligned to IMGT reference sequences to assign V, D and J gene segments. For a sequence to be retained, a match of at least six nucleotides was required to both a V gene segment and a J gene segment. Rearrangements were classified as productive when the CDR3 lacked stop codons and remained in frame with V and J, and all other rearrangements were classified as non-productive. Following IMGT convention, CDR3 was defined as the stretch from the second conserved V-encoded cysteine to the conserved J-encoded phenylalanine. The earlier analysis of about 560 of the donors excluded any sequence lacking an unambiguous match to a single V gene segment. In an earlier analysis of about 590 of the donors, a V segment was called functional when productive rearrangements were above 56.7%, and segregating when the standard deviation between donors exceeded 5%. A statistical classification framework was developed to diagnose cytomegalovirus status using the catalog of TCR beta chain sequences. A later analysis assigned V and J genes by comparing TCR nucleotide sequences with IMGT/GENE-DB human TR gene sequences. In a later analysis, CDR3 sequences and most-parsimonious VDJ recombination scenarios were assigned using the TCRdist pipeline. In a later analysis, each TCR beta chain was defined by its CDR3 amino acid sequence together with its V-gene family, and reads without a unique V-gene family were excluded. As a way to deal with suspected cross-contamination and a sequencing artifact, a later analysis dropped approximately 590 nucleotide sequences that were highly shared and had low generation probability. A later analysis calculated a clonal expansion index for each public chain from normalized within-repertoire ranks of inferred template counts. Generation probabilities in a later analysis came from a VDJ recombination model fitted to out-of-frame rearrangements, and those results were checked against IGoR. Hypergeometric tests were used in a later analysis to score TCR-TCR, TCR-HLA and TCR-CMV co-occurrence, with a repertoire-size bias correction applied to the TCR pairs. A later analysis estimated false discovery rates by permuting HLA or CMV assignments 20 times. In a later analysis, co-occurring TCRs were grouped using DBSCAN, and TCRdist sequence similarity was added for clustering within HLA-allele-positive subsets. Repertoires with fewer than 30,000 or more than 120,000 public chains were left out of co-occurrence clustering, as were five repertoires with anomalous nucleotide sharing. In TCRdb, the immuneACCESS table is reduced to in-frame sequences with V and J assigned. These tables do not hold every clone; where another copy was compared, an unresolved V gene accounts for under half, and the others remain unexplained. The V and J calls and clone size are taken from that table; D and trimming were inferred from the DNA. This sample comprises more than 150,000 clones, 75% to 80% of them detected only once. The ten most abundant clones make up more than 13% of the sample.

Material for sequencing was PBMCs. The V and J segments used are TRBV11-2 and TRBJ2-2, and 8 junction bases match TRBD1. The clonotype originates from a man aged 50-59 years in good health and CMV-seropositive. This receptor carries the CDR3 CASSSGQGWGGAGELFF. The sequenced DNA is TGTGCCAGCAGCTCAGGACAGGGATGGGGTGGTGCCGGGGAGCTGTTTTTT.